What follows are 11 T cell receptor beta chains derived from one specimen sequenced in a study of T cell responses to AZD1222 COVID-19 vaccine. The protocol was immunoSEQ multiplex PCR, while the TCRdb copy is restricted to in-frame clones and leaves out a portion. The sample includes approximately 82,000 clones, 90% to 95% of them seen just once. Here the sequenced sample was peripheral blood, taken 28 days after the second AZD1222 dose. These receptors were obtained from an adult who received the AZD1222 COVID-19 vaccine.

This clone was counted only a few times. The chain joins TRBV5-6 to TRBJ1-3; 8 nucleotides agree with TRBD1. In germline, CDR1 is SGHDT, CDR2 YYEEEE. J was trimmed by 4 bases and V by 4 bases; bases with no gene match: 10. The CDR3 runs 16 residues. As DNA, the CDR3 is TGTGCCAGCAGCACAGTCGACAGGGGTGTGGGAAACACCATATATTTT. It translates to CASSTVDRGVGNTIYF.

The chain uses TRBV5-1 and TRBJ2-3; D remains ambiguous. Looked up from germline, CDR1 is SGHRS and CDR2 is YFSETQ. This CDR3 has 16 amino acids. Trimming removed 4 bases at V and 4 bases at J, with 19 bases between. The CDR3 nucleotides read TGCGCCAGCAGCGCGCCGAGCCTAGGCTTGGCAGATACGCAGTATTTT. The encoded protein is CASSAPSLGLADTQYF.

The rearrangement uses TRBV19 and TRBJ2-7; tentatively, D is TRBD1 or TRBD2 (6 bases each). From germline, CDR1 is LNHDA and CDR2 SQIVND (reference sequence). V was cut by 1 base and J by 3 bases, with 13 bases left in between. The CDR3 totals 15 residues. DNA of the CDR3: TGTGCCAGTAGTATAGGGGGGGCCACCCTCTACGAGCAGTACTTC. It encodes CASSIGGATLYEQYF.

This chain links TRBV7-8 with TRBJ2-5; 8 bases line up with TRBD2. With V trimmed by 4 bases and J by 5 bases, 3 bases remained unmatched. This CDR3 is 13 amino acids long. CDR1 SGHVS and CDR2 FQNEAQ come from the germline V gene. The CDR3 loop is CASSSGGVETQYF. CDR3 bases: TGTGCCAGCAGCTCGGGGGGGGTGGAGACCCAGTACTTC.

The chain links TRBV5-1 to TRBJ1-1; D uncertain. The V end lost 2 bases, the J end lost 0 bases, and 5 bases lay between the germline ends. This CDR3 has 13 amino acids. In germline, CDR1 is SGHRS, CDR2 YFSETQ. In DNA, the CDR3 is TGCGCCAGCAGCTTAGAAATGAACACTGAAGCTTTCTTT. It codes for CASSLEMNTEAFF.

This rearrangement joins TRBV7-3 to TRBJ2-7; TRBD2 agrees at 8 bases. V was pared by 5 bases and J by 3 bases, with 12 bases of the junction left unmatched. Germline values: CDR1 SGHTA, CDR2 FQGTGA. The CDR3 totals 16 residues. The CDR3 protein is CASSPPKVRGVYEQYF. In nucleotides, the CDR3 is TGTGCCAGCAGCCCCCCGAAGGTGCGGGGGGTCTACGAGCAGTACTTC.

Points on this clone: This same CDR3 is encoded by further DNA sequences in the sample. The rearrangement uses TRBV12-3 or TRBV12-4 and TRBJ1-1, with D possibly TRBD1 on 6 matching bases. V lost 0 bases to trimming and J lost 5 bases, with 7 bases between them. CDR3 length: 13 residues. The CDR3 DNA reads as TGTGCCAGCAGTTTAGCAGGGGGAACTGAAGCTTTCTTT. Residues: CASSLAGGTEAFF.

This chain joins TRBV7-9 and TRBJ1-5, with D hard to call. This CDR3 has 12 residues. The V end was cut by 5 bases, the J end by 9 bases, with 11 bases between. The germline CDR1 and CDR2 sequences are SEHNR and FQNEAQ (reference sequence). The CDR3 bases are TGTGCCAGCAGCCAAGGGAATGGGCCCCAGCATTTT. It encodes CASSQGNGPQHF.

The CDR3 DNA is TGTGCCAGCAGTTTTGCGAAGGGGGCCCTTGGAGGCTACACCTTC. It translates to CASSFAKGALGGYTF. The chain has TRBV28 and TRBJ1-2; TRBD1 matches at 7 bases. Germline assignment: CDR1 MDHEN and CDR2 SYDVKM. CDR3 length: 15 residues. Trimming removed 3 bases from V and 8 bases from J; junction bases left unmatched: 12.

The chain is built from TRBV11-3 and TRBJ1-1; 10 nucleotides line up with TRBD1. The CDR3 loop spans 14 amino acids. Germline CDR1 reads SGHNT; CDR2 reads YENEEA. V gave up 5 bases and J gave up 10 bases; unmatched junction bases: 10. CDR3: CASSRDRGTGVAFF. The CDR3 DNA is TGTGCCAGCAGCAGAGACCGCGGGACAGGGGTAGCTTTCTTT.

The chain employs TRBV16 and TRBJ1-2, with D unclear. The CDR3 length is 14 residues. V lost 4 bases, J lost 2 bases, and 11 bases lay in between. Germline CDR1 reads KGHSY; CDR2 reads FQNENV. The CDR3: CASSPSEGNYGYTF. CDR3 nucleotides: TGTGCCAGCAGCCCGTCAGAGGGAAACTATGGCTACACCTTC. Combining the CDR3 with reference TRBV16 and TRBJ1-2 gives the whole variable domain GEEVAQTPKHLVRGEGQKAKLYCAPIKGHSYVFWYQQVLKNEFKFLISFQNENVFDETGMPKERFSAKCLPNSPCSLEIQATKLEDSAVYFCASSPSEGNYGYTFGSGTRLTVV.